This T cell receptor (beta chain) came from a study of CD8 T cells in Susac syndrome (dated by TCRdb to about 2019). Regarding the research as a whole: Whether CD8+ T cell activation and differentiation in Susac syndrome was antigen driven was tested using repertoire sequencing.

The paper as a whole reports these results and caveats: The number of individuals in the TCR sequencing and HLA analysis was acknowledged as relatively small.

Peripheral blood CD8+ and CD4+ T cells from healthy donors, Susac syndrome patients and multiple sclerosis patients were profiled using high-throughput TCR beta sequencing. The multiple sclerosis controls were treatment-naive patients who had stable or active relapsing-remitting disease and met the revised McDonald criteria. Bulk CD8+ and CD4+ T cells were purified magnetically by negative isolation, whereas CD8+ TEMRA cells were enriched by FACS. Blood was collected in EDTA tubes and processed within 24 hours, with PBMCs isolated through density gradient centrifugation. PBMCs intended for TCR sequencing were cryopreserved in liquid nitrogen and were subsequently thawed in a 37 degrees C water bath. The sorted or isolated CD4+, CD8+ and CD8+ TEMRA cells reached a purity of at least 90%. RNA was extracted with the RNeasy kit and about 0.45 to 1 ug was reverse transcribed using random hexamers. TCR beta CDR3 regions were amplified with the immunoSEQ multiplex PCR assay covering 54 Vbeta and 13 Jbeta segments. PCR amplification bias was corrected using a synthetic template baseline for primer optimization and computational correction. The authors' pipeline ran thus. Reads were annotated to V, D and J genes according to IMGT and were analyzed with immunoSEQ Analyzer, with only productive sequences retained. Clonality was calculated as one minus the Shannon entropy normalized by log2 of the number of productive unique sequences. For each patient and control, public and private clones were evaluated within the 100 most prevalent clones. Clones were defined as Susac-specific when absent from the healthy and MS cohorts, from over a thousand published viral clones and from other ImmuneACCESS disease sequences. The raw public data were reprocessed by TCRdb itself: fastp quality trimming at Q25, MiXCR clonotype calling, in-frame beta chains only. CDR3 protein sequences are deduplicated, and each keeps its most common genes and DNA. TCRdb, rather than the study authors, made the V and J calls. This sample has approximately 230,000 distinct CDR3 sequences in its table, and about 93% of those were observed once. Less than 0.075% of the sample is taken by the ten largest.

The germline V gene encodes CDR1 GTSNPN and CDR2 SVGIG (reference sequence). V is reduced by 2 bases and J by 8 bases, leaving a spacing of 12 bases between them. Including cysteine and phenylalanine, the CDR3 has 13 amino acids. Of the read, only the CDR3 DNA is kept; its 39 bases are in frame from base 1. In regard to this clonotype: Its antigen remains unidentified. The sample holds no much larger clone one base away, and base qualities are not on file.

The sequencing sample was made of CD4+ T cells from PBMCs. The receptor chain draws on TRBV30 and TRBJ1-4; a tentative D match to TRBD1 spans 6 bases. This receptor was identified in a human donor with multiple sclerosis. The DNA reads TGTGCCTGGAGTCCAGGGGTGCGGGAAAAACTGTTTTTT. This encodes CAWSPGVREKLFF.